This T cell receptor (beta chain) was obtained from a study of T cell repertoires in cytomegalovirus infection. Turning to the study itself: Shared public TCR beta signatures pointed to both CMV infection and a matching HLA type.

About this clonotype itself: Its antigen is undetermined.

The CDR3 length is 11 residues. Germline CDR1 MNHEY, CDR2 SVGAGI. V was shortened by 10 bases and J by 0 bases, with 4 bases between the two germline ends. TCRdb analysed the reads with MiXCR anew, one entry per CDR3 protein. The profile covers around 630,000 distinct CDR3 sequences, with 20% to 25% appearing a single time and around 7.6% taken by the ten largest. Overall study findings and caveats: The ex vivo response showed dominance by HLA-C-restricted CMV-specific TCR beta clonotypes.

The rearrangement joins TRBV6-5 to TRBJ2-1; unclear D gene. The sample taken for sequencing was CD8+ T cells from PBMCs. This TCR was sampled from a human donor in good health (CMV status not recorded). Some clones in this sample may be carry-over from other donors' samples. CDR3 sequence (DNA): TGTGCCACCTCCTCCTACAATGAGCAGTTCTTC. It specifies CATSSYNEQFF.